Following are 28 T cell receptor beta chains from one sample sequenced in a study of control samples from healthy donors and cancer patients. Data came from immunoSEQ multiplex PCR; TCRdb stores just in-frame clones and leaves some out. The table shows approximately 50,000 clones, with about 90% occurring only once. The sequenced sample was PBMCs. The receptors shown here come from a man aged 60 to 75 with head and neck cancer.

This chain links TRBV30 with TRBJ1-2; 11 bases are a match to TRBD1. The CDR3 has 15 amino acids. The J segment lost 3 bases and the V segment lost 2 bases, leaving 5 bases of the junction unmatched. The germline CDR1 and CDR2 sequences are GTSNPN and SVGIG (reference sequence). The chain's CDR3 is CAWSPRTGGDYGYTF. In DNA, the CDR3 is TGTGCCTGGAGTCCTCGGACAGGGGGCGACTATGGCTACACCTTC.

The chain uses TRBV6-5 and TRBJ2-3; 7 bases are shared with TRBD2. This CDR3 region has 16 residues. CDR1 is MNHEY, CDR2 SVGAGI, per germline. Trimming at V came to 2 bases and at J to 1 base, leaving 6 bases not matched to a gene. CDR3 nucleotide sequence: TGTGCCAGCAGTTACGAGGGAGGGACCCGCACAGATACGCAGTATTTT. Its protein product is CASSYEGGTRTDTQYF.

V and J are TRBV7-9 and TRBJ1-1; TRBD1 agrees at 12 bases. Germline V lookup: CDR1 SEHNR, CDR2 FQNEAQ (reference sequence). The CDR3 is 14 residues long. Trimming removed 5 bases from V and 6 bases from J; junction bases left unmatched: 4. The chain's CDR3 is CASSGRDRGPEAFF. DNA of the CDR3: TGTGCCAGCAGCGGACGGGACAGGGGGCCTGAAGCTTTCTTT.

This clone has more than one count but fewer than ten. CDR3 amino acids: CASSFLGQGPGNTIYF. The CDR3 bases are TGTGCCAGCAGTTTCCTGGGCCAAGGGCCTGGAAACACCATATATTTT. V usage is TRBV28 and J usage is TRBJ1-3; no definite D call. V dropped 3 bases and J dropped 2 bases, with 14 bases sitting between them. CDR3 length: 16 residues. Per the germline V gene, CDR1 is MDHEN and CDR2 is SYDVKM.

This chain connects TRBV2 to TRBJ1-6; unclear D gene. V shed 4 bases and J shed 3 bases, with 7 bases lying between them. The CDR3 has 14 residues. Germline CDR1 reads SNHLY; CDR2 reads FYNNEI. Written as DNA, the CDR3 is TGTGCCAGCAGTGCGGCCAGCTATAATTCACCCCTCCACTTT. Translating gives CASSAASYNSPLHF.

This chain links TRBV29-1 with TRBJ2-3, with 7 nucleotides matching TRBD1. The junction had 7 bases not matched to a gene; V was cut back by 6 bases and J by 4 bases. CDR1 is SQVTM and CDR2 is ANQGSEA in the germline V gene. This CDR3 comprises 13 residues. CDR3 in DNA: TGCAGCGTCGGCTACAGGGGTTCAGATACGCAGTATTTT. It yields the protein CSVGYRGSDTQYF.

This chain joins TRBV7-2 and TRBJ1-2; the D gene is possibly TRBD1 (6 bases). Germline values: CDR1 SGHTA, CDR2 FQGNSA. V was clipped by 3 bases and J by 6 bases, with 11 bases between them. The CDR3 has 13 residues. This CDR3 reads CASSFIGGDGYTF. CDR3 nucleotides: TGTGCCAGCAGCTTTATCGGGGGCGATGGCTACACCTTC.

V gene TRBV19 combines with J gene TRBJ2-7; 9 bases are shared with TRBD1. CDR3 size: 14 residues. CDR1 is LNHDA and CDR2 is SQIVND in the germline V gene (reference sequence). Trimming took 1 base from V and 4 from J; bases not matched to a gene: 2. CDR3 sequence reads: CASSIGTGVYEQYF. The CDR3 coding sequence is TGTGCCAGTAGTATAGGGACAGGGGTGTACGAGCAGTACTTC.

The V gene is TRBV7-9, the J gene TRBJ2-5, with TRBD2 as a possible D gene (6 bases). Germline lookup yields CDR1 SEHNR and CDR2 FQNEAQ (reference sequence). V lost 5 bases and J lost 5, with 15 bases in between. This CDR3 comprises 14 residues. CDR3 in amino acids: CASSPPGVGETQYF. The CDR3 DNA reads TGTGCCAGCAGCCCCCCGGGAGTGGGCGAGACCCAGTACTTC.

This chain links TRBV28 with TRBJ2-7; D possibly uses TRBD1 or TRBD2 (5 bases each). Germline V CDR1 and CDR2: MDHEN, SYDVKM. CDR3 size: 14 residues. V lost 4 bases and J 5 bases, leaving 15 bases between the germline ends. As DNA, the CDR3 is TGTGCCAGCAGTTACCCAGGGCGCGGGCACGAGCAGTACTTC. Translating gives CASSYPGRGHEQYF. The variable domain in full, with the rest retrieved from reference TRBV28 and TRBJ2-7, is DVKVTQSSRYLVKRTGEKVFLECVQDMDHENMFWYRQDPGLGLRLIYFSYDVKMKEKGDIPEGYSVSREKKERFSLILESASTNQTSMYLCASSYPGRGHEQYFGPGTRLTVT.

The V and J genes are TRBV10-3 and TRBJ2-5, with TRBD1 matching 8 bases. Germline values: CDR1 ENHRY, CDR2 SYGVKD. There are 15 residues in the CDR3. V was pared by 3 bases and J by 5 bases, with 8 bases of the junction left unmatched. The chain's CDR3 is CAISDDRGLGETQYF. The DNA of the CDR3 is TGTGCCATCAGTGACGACAGGGGATTGGGGGAGACCCAGTACTTC.

The chain uses TRBV9 and TRBJ2-6; D assignment may be TRBD1 or TRBD2 (5 bases each). Trimming stripped 6 bases from V and 0 bases from J, with 19 bases between. There are 18 residues in the CDR3. Looked up from germline, CDR1 is SGDLS and CDR2 is YYNGEE. CDR3 sequence reads: CASNPQGGSASGANVLTF. Written as DNA, the CDR3 is TGTGCCAGCAACCCGCAGGGCGGGTCGGCCTCTGGGGCCAACGTCCTGACTTTC.

The chain uses TRBV11-2 and TRBJ2-5, with D unresolved. V lost 1 base, J lost 0 bases, and 9 bases lay in between. Germline lookup yields CDR1 SGHAT and CDR2 FQNNGV. The CDR3 has 15 amino acids. The CDR3 bases are TGTGCCAGCAGCTTAGGTGGCACCTACCAAGAGACCCAGTACTTC. It translates to CASSLGGTYQETQYF.

The chain uses TRBV9 and TRBJ1-4; D remains unclear. Germline CDR1 is SGDLS and CDR2 is YYNGEE. The CDR3 contains 15 residues. V lost 0 bases to trimming and J lost 4 bases, with 10 bases between them. CDR3 residues: CASSVAPGRNEKLFF. In DNA form, the CDR3 reads TGTGCCAGCAGCGTAGCCCCAGGACGTAATGAAAAACTGTTTTTT. Complete variable domain (other parts from reference TRBV9 and TRBJ1-4): DSGVTQTPKHLITATGQRVTLRCSPRSGDLSVYWYQQSLDQGLQFLIQYYNGEERAKGNILERFSAQQFPDLHSELNLSSLELGDSALYFCASSVAPGRNEKLFFGSGTQLSVL.

The chain is built from TRBV6-2 or TRBV6-3 and TRBJ1-5, with D unclear. V was clipped by 5 bases and J by 0 bases, with 8 bases between them. The CDR3 runs to 14 residues. CDR1 is MNHEY and CDR2 is SVGEGT in the germline V gene. The DNA of the CDR3 is TGTGCCAGCAGTCGTTTAGATAGCAATCAGCCCCAGCATTTT. Translated: CASSRLDSNQPQHF.

The gene calls are TRBV4-2 and TRBJ2-1; 10 nucleotides match TRBD2. CDR3 size: 17 residues. CDR1 is LGHNA, CDR2 YNFKEQ, per germline. The J segment lost 2 bases and the V segment lost 1 base, leaving 5 bases of the junction unmatched. CDR3 DNA sequence: TGTGCCAGCAGCCAAGCTTTAGCGGGGGGTCCCTACAATGAGCAGTTCTTC. Its translation is CASSQALAGGPYNEQFF.

The genes are TRBV28 and TRBJ1-1, with D possibly TRBD1 on 6 matching bases. CDR3 length: 18 residues. Germline CDR1 is MDHEN and CDR2 is SYDVKM. Trimming left V 5 bases short and J 1 base short, with 23 bases between. Written as DNA, the CDR3 is TGTGCCAGCAGTCCAAGGGACACAATAAAGTCCAGGAACACTGAAGCTTTCTTT. Translation: CASSPRDTIKSRNTEAFF.

The chain employs TRBV19 and TRBJ2-4; TRBD1 agrees at 9 bases. The CDR3 runs 15 residues. V trimming: 1 base; J trimming: 8 bases; junction bases outside the gene matches: 6. The germline CDR1 and CDR2 sequences are LNHDA and SQIVND (reference sequence). The CDR3 loop reads CASSIGQQGAYIQYF. CDR3 sequence (DNA): TGTGCCAGTAGTATAGGGCAACAGGGGGCATACATTCAGTACTTC.

The V and J genes are TRBV7-8 and TRBJ1-2, with D possibly being TRBD1 (6 bases). V was pared by 2 bases and J by 2 bases, with 15 bases between. Germline CDR1 and CDR2: SGHVS and FQNEAQ. This CDR3 is built from 16 residues. CDR3 region: CASSLWGRGVNYGYTF. As DNA, the CDR3 is TGTGCCAGCAGCTTATGGGGCAGGGGTGTCAACTATGGCTACACCTTC.

This clone was observed a few times. The V gene is TRBV6-2 or TRBV6-3, the J gene TRBJ1-5; 8 bases are shared with TRBD1. Trimming removed 5 bases from V and 1 base from J; junction bases left unmatched: 19. Germline assignment: CDR1 MNHEY and CDR2 SVGEGT. CDR3 length: 20 amino acids. CDR3 sequence: CASSPRSSQGGRFSNQPQHF. As DNA, the CDR3 is TGTGCCAGCAGTCCACGATCCTCACAGGGGGGTCGATTCAGCAATCAGCCCCAGCATTTT.

The chain recombines TRBV28 with TRBJ2-2; 8 bases are a match to TRBD2. The V gene end was trimmed by 7 bases and the J gene end by 3 bases; junction bases not matched to a gene: 7. Germline V gene sequence: CDR1 MDHEN, CDR2 SYDVKM. The CDR3 covers 15 residues. As DNA, the CDR3 is TGTGCCAGCACTGGACTAGCTGCGTACACCGGGGAGCTGTTTTTT. Residues: CASTGLAAYTGELFF.

The rearrangement uses TRBV11-1 and TRBJ1-1; 11 bases align to TRBD1. This CDR3 spans 16 amino acids. From germline, CDR1 is SGHAT and CDR2 FQDESV (reference sequence). V was pared by 5 bases and J by 3 bases, with 8 bases of the junction left unmatched. The CDR3 reads CASSAFGTGGYTEAFF. The CDR3 region has the DNA TGTGCCAGCAGCGCGTTTGGGACAGGGGGTTACACTGAAGCTTTCTTT. Full variable domain (outside the CDR3, taken from reference TRBV11-1 and TRBJ1-1): EAEVAQSPRYKITEKSQAVAFWCDPISGHATLYWYRQILGQGPELLVQFQDESVVDDSQLPKDRFSAERLKGVDSTLKIQPAELGDSAMYLCASSAFGTGGYTEAFFGQGTRLTVV.

The chain combines TRBV6-5 with TRBJ1-5, with 8 bases matching TRBD1. Germline V gives CDR1 MNHEY, CDR2 SVGAGI. CDR3 length: 15 residues. Trimming at V came to 6 bases and at J to 1 base, leaving 5 bases not matched to a gene. CDR3 loop: CASRPTGESNQPQHF. CDR3 in DNA: TGTGCCAGCAGACCGACAGGGGAGAGCAATCAGCCCCAGCATTTT.

The chain recombines TRBV9 with TRBJ1-3; a possible D gene is TRBD1 (5 bases). Trimming removed 1 base at V and 0 bases at J, with 11 bases between. The germline gives CDR1 SGDLS, CDR2 YYNGEE. The CDR3 sequence is 16 residues long. The CDR3: CASSVSWGISGNTIYF. The DNA for the CDR3 is TGTGCCAGCAGCGTAAGCTGGGGGATCTCTGGAAACACCATATATTTT. Looking up the rest from reference TRBV9 and TRBJ1-3 gives the full variable domain: DSGVTQTPKHLITATGQRVTLRCSPRSGDLSVYWYQQSLDQGLQFLIQYYNGEERAKGNILERFSAQQFPDLHSELNLSSLELGDSALYFCASSVSWGISGNTIYFGEGSWLTVV.

V and J are TRBV5-1 and TRBJ2-1; D may be TRBD1 or TRBD2 (6 bases each). V was trimmed by 0 bases and J by 5 bases, leaving 18 bases between them. The V gene's germline CDR1 is SGHRS and CDR2 YFSETQ. The CDR3 sequence is 17 residues long. CDR3 loop: CASSLALEGDKDNEQFF. DNA for the CDR3: TGCGCCAGCAGCTTGGCCTTGGAGGGGGACAAAGACAATGAGCAGTTCTTC. Together with reference TRBV5-1 and TRBJ2-1, the CDR3 gives the full variable domain: KAGVTQTPRYLIKTRGQQVTLSCSPISGHRSVSWYQQTPGQGLQFLFEYFSETQRNKGNFPGRFSGRQFSNSRSEMNVSTLELGDSALYLCASSLALEGDKDNEQFFGPGTRLTVL.

The J gene is TRBJ1-6, the V gene TRBV30; tentatively, D is TRBD1 (5 bases). The CDR3 has 20 amino acids. Germline-derived CDR1 and CDR2 are GTSNPN and SVGIG (reference sequence). The V and J ends lost 3 bases and 0 bases respectively, with 24 bases between them. CDR3 bases: TGTGCCTGGAGCGTTCGGGACCTGGCGAGGGGCAGCTCCTATAATTCACCCCTCCACTTT. Translation gives CAWSVRDLARGSSYNSPLHF.

The chain employs TRBV9 and TRBJ2-2; D assignment may be TRBD1 or TRBD2 (5 bases each). V shed 3 bases and J shed 9 bases, with 12 bases lying between them. Germline V gives CDR1 SGDLS, CDR2 YYNGEE. This CDR3 is built from 13 residues. CDR3 sequence reads: CASSGGTFRELFF. The CDR3, as DNA: TGTGCCAGCAGCGGGGGGACCTTCCGGGAGCTGTTTTTT.

The rearrangement uses TRBV29-1 and TRBJ1-2; no definite D call. Germline CDR1 reads SQVTM; CDR2 reads ANQGSEA. This CDR3 is 15 amino acids long. With 4 bases removed from V and 0 bases from J, the gap between germline ends came to 15 bases. In DNA form, the CDR3 reads TGCAGCGTTGGTTTCGTCGACGCAACTAACTATGGCTACACCTTC. Protein product: CSVGFVDATNYGYTF.